This T cell receptor beta chain was captured by sequencing in a study of chemoradiotherapy in HPV16-positive cancers (dated by TCRdb to the early 2020s). Regarding the study in general: Functional T-cell assays on cells from two HPV16-positive patients defined candidate HPV-specific T-cell clones and common TCR motifs. The study asked whether T-cell immunity against the HPV oncoproteins E6 and E7 changes during chemoradiotherapy and whether it affects survival. Next, the candidate HPV-specific TCRs and motifs were followed in TCR repertoires from under 95 patients with HPV-related cancers. Broader findings and caveats from the paper: The functional definition of HPV-specific T cells came from only a couple of HPV16-positive patients, and the survival association was reported for HPV16-positive patients. Expansion of candidate HPV-specific clones and E7-related TCR motifs was observed in the tumor microenvironment during treatment, whereas no such expansion was observed for non-HPV-specific T cells. In HPV16-positive patients, expansion of HPV-responsive T cells during chemoradiotherapy was associated with improved recurrence-free survival.

Libraries were prepared through the immunoSEQ multiplex PCR assay. The source is immuneACCESS, and TCRdb retained only in-frame sequences with V and J called. Part of the clones is not carried over; for the studies checked, unresolved V genes explain less than half of this, and the remainder is unexplained. The sample has about 7,000 clones on record, approximately 79% of them singletons. The top ten constitute under 20% of the sample. V was cut back by 0 bases and J by 4 bases, leaving a gap of 10 bases between them. The cysteine opens and the phenylalanine closes a CDR3 of 15 amino acids. Of the read, only the CDR3 DNA is kept; its 45 bases are in frame from base 1. Based on the germline V gene, the CDR1 and CDR2 sequences are MGHRA and YSYEKL. Points on this clone: Its target antigen remains unknown. No much larger clone exists at a distance of one base, and base qualities are not known.

Repertoires were sampled repeatedly over the course of chemoradiotherapy so that clonal expansion in the tumor microenvironment could be followed. This sample comprised tumor tissue, obtained from a patient who underwent chemoradiotherapy. This clonotype originated in a human donor with HPV-associated anogenital cancer. The chain is made from TRBV4-1 and TRBJ1-5, and perhaps TRBD1 as D gene, on 5 matching bases. The CDR3 here reads CASSQDGTQNQPQHF. The nucleotide sequence is TGCGCCAGCAGCCAAGATGGGACCCAGAATCAGCCCCAGCATTTT.